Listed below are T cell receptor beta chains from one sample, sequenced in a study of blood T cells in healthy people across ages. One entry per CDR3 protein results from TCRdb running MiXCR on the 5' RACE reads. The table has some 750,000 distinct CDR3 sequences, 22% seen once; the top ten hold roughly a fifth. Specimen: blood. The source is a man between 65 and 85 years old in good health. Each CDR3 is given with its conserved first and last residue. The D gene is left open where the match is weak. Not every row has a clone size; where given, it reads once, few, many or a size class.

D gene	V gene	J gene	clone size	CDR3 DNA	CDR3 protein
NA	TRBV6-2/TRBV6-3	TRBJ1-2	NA	TGTGCCAGCAGTCGTACGGGGCGTGGTGGCTACACCTTC	CASSRTGRGGYTF
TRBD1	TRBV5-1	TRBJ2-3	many	TGCGCCAGCAGCCATGGACAGGGCCTCTCAGATACGCAGTATTTT	CASSHGQGLSDTQYF
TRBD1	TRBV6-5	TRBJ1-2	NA	TGTGCCAGCAGTTACTCGATACAGGGGGCGCATGGCTACACCTTC	CASSYSIQGAHGYTF
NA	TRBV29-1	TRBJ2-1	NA	TGCAGCGTTGAATACGCAGGGCGGCCGAGTAATGAGCAGTTCTTC	CSVEYAGRPSNEQFF
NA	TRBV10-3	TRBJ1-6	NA	TGTGCCATCAGTGAGGGGGGATATTCACCCCTCCACTTT	CAISEGGYSPLHF
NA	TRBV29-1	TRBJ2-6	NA	TGCAGCGTTGAAGGACCGGTGGAAGGACGCATCTCTGGGGCCAACGTCCTGACTTTC	CSVEGPVEGRISGANVLTF
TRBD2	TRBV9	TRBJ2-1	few	TGTGCCAGCAGCGTAGTAGGAAGCGGGGAATGGAATGAGCAGTTCTTC	CASSVVGSGEWNEQFF
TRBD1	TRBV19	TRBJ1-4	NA	TGTGCCAGTAGTACACCCGGGACAGGGGATGAAAAACTGTTTTTT	CASSTPGTGDEKLFF
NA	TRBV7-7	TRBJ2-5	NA	TGTGCCAGCAGCGCTACACGGCGAGGAGAGACCCAGTACTTC	CASSATRRGETQYF
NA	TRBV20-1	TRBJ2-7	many	TGCAGTGCTACCGGGATGACCATCTACGAGCAGTACTTC	CSATGMTIYEQYF
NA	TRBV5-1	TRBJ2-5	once	TGCGCCAGCAGCTATGGACGGTCCCAAGAGACCCAGTACTTC	CASSYGRSQETQYF
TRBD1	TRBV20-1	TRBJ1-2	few	TGCAGTGCTAGAGGGGGACAGGGTAACCATGGCTACACCTTC	CSARGGQGNHGYTF
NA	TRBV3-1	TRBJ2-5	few	TGTGCCAGCAGCCAAGCGAACCAAGAGACCCAGTACTTC	CASSQANQETQYF
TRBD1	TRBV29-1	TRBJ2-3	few	TGCAGCGTTCAGGGACAGGGGTTCACAGATACGCAGTATTTT	CSVQGQGFTDTQYF
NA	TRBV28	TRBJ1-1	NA	TGTGCCAGCAGTTTACTCCGTTGGGCTGAAGCTTTCTTT	CASSLLRWAEAFF
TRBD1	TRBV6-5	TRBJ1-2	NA	TGTGCCAGCAGATCGACAGGGATTGCCTATGGCTACACCTTC	CASRSTGIAYGYTF
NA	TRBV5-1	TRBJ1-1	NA	TGCGCCAGCAGGGAGGGCCCCATGAACACTGAAGCTTTCTTT	CASREGPMNTEAFF
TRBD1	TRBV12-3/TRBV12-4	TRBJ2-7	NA	TGTGCCAGCAGTACACAGGGGGCCTCCTACGAGCAGTACTTC	CASSTQGASYEQYF
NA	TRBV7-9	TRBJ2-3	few	TGTGCCAGCAGCTTAGGGGACATCCGCACAGATACGCAGTATTTT	CASSLGDIRTDTQYF
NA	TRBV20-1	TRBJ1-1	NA	TGCAGTGCTAGAGATTTGGGGGTCAGGAACACTGAAGCTTTCTTT	CSARDLGVRNTEAFF
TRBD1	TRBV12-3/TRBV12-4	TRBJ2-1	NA	TGTGCCAGCAGTCAAATACAGGGGTCAAGGGAGCAGTTCTTC	CASSQIQGSREQFF
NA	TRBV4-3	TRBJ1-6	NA	TGCGCCAGCAGCCAAGAGAATCGGGGTTCACCCCTCCACTTT	CASSQENRGSPLHF
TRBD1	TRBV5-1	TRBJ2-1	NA	TGCGCCAGCAGCTCGTTACCGGGACAGGGGGCCAATGAGCAGTTCTTC	CASSSLPGQGANEQFF
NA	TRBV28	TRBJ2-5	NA	TGTGCCAGCAGTCTCAATGTTTGGGCACAAGAGACCCAGTACTTC	CASSLNVWAQETQYF
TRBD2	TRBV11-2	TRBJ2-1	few	TGTGCCAGCAGCCCCCCAGCGGGGGGTTACAATGAGCAGTTCTTC	CASSPPAGGYNEQFF
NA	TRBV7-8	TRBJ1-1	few	TGTGCCAGCAGCTTAGTGGAGGGGACGAACACTGAAGCTTTCTTT	CASSLVEGTNTEAFF
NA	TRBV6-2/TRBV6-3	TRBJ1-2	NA	TGTGCCAGCAGTTACCAGGGAATCTATGGCTACACCTTC	CASSYQGIYGYTF
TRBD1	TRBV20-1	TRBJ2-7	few	TGCAGTGCAGACCTCGGGACAGGGTGGGATCCCGAGCAGTACTTC	CSADLGTGWDPEQYF
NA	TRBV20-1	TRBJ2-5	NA	TGCAGTGCTAGGCAGGTCGAGACCCAGTGCTTC	CSARQVETQCF
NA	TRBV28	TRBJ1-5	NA	TGTGCCAGCAGTCCCCCGGACGGCCGCAATCAGCCCCAGCATTTT	CASSPPDGRNQPQHF
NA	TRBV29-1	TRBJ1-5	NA	TGCAGCGTTGAGGGGGGGATCAATCAGCCCCAGCATTTT	CSVEGGINQPQHF
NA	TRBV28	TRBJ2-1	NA	TGTGCCAGCAGTTTAGTAGGGTCCAATGAGCAGTTCTTC	CASSLVGSNEQFF
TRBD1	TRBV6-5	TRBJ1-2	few	TGTGCCAGCAGCCGACGGACAGGGAGACTTAACTATGGCTACACCTTC	CASSRRTGRLNYGYTF
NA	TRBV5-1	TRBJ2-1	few	TGCGCCAGCAGCTCCGGCCCAGGCCCCAATGAGCAGTTCTTC	CASSSGPGPNEQFF
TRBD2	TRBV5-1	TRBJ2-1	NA	TGCGCCAGCAGCATGCGGGCTGGGACCAGCGGGGACAATGAGCAGTTCTTC	CASSMRAGTSGDNEQFF
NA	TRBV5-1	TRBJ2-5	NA	TGCGCCAGCAGCTTAAGATGGGCCCAAAAAACCCAAGAGACCCAGTACTTC	CASSLRWAQKTQETQYF
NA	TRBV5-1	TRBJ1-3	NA	TGCGCCAGCCGCGGGATCTCTGGAAACACCATATATTTT	CASRGISGNTIYF
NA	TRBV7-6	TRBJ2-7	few	TGTGCCAGCAGCCCTCGCCGGAAGAGCTCCTACGAGCAGTACTTC	CASSPRRKSSYEQYF
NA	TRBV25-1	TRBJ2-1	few	TGTGCCAGCAGCCACCCTGGGGGGGGACAGCATGAGCAGTTCTTC	CASSHPGGGQHEQFF